These 16 T cell receptor beta chains originate from one sample sequenced in a study of blood T cells in healthy people across ages. Alongside a J-beta primer mix, a sample-barcoded 5' primer served in a second PCR lasting roughly 7 to 11 cycles. Each CDR3 protein gets one entry after TCRdb re-called the 5' RACE reads with MiXCR. The sample has over a million distinct CDR3 sequences, around 40% seen once. Source material: blood. The receptors here all came from a woman in her late teens or twenties in good health.

The chain uses TRBV12-3 or TRBV12-4 and TRBJ2-1, with unresolved D. The CDR3 spans 15 residues. The V and J ends lost 5 bases and 4 bases respectively, with 15 bases between them. Here the CDR3 reads CASSPDRFNYNEQFF. CDR3 DNA: TGTGCCAGCAGTCCCGACCGTTTTAATTACAATGAGCAGTTCTTC.

This clonotype was seen a single time. The gene calls are TRBV7-2 and TRBJ2-4, with D uncertain. The end of the DNA fits TRBJ2-7 better, so the J call may be wrong. The CDR3 contains 13 residues. The germline gives CDR1 SGHTA, CDR2 FQGNSA. CDR3 loop: CASSVVVGYEQYF. The DNA of the CDR3 is TGTGCCAGCAGCGTAGTTGTGGGCTACGAGCAGTACTTC.

Here the CDR3 DNA reads TGCAGTGCTAGAGAGGGGGGACTAGCGGGAGCCGCAGATACGCAGTATTTT. This codes for CSAREGGLAGAADTQYF. This chain uses TRBV20-1 with TRBJ2-3; 14 nucleotides match TRBD2. This CDR3 is 17 amino acids long. Per the germline V gene, CDR1 is DFQATT and CDR2 is SNEGSKA (reference sequence). J gave up 4 bases and V 0 bases, and 6 bases lay outside the gene matches.

V is TRBV19 and J is TRBJ2-1; 10 bases are a match to TRBD2. The J segment lost 5 bases and the V segment lost 4 bases, leaving 5 bases of the junction unmatched. The CDR3 runs 15 residues. Germline CDR1 is LNHDA and CDR2 is SQIVND (reference sequence). CDR3 residues: CASSTTSGWNNEQFF. CDR3 nucleotides: TGTGCCAGTAGTACGACTAGCGGGTGGAACAATGAGCAGTTCTTC.

On this clonotype: The junction departs from the called germline gene at one end, perhaps through a read error. This chain joins TRBV7-9 and TRBJ2-3, with 10 nucleotides matching TRBD2. This CDR3 is built from 15 residues. Germline V lookup: CDR1 SEHNR, CDR2 FQNEAQ (reference sequence). CDR3 bases: TGTGCCAGCAGCTTAGTAACTAGCGGGACAGATAAGCAGTATTTT. Translation gives CASSLVTSGTDKQYF.

This clonotype occurred a few times. The J gene is TRBJ1-2, the V gene TRBV5-1; D unresolved. Germline V gene sequence: CDR1 SGHRS, CDR2 YFSETQ. The length of the CDR3 is 14 residues. V dropped 7 bases and J dropped 6 bases, with 19 bases sitting between them. CDR3 protein: CASSKGDPSNGYTF. The CDR3 DNA reads TGCGCCAGCTCAAAAGGAGACCCATCCAATGGCTACACCTTC. Full variable domain (missing parts from reference TRBV5-1 and TRBJ1-2): KAGVTQTPRYLIKTRGQQVTLSCSPISGHRSVSWYQQTPGQGLQFLFEYFSETQRNKGNFPGRFSGRQFSNSRSEMNVSTLELGDSALYLCASSKGDPSNGYTFGSGTRLTVV.

The CDR3 sequence is CASSLGGGTEQYF. Here the CDR3 DNA reads TGTGCCAGCAGTTTGGGCGGGGGAACGGAGCAGTACTTC. This chain links TRBV12-3 or TRBV12-4 with TRBJ2-7; 7 bases are shared with TRBD2. With 3 bases clipped from V and 7 bases from J, the junction kept 6 bases outside the gene matches. The CDR3 has 13 residues.

This clonotype occurred many times. CDR3 sequence: CASSLTLSSSYEQYF. CDR3 DNA sequence: TGTGCCAGCAGCCTCACTCTATCTAGCTCCTACGAGCAGTACTTC. The rearrangement links TRBV12-3 or TRBV12-4 to TRBJ2-7; unclear D gene. The V end was cut by 6 bases, the J end by 0 bases, with 15 bases between. The CDR3 extends over 15 amino acids.

This chain uses TRBV14 with TRBJ2-1; D not resolved. The CDR3 runs to 13 residues. The germline CDR1 and CDR2 sequences are SGHDN and FVKESK. The V end was cut by 0 bases, the J end by 4 bases, with 4 bases between. The CDR3 nucleotides are TGTGCCAGCAGCCAAGAACAATACAATGAGCAGTTCTTC. This translates into CASSQEQYNEQFF.

The chain carries TRBV7-6 and TRBJ1-1; D gene ambiguous. From germline, CDR1 is SGHVS and CDR2 FNYEAQ. V lost 5 bases to trimming and J lost 0 bases, with 13 bases between them. This CDR3 region has 15 residues. The CDR3 here is CASSPSRSMNTEAFF. The CDR3 bases are TGTGCCAGCAGCCCATCTCGGTCCATGAACACTGAAGCTTTCTTT.

With respect to this clonotype: This may be a read error: a much more frequent sequence differs by one nucleotide. The chain joins TRBV7-2 to TRBJ2-1, with D uncertain. The CDR3 covers 14 residues. In germline, CDR1 is SGHTA, CDR2 FQGNSA. The CDR3 sequence is CASSPVSSHNEQFF. The CDR3 DNA follows: TGTGCCAGCTCCCCCGTGAGCTCCCACAATGAGCAGTTCTTC.

The table lists this clonotype with a few counts. The chain employs TRBV3-1 and TRBJ1-1; a weak D match, TRBD1 (6 bases). The V gene lost 5 bases and the J gene lost 4 bases, with 14 bases spanning the gap. The CDR3 contains 14 residues. Germline loops: CDR1 LGHDT, CDR2 YNNKEL (reference sequence). The CDR3 DNA is TGTGCCAGCAGCTCAACAGGGTATGGCACTGAAGCTTTCTTT. Amino acid sequence: CASSSTGYGTEAFF.

The gene calls are TRBV3-1 and TRBJ1-1; D remains unclear. V dropped 8 bases and J dropped 4 bases, with 8 bases sitting between them. The CDR3 is 11 amino acids. CDR1 is LGHDT and CDR2 is YNNKEL in the germline V gene (reference sequence). The CDR3 sequence is CASRGVTEAFF. The CDR3, as DNA: TGTGCCAGCCGCGGGGTCACTGAAGCTTTCTTT.

V usage is TRBV7-9 and J usage is TRBJ2-3; D is ambiguous. Germline lookup yields CDR1 SEHNR and CDR2 FQNEAQ (reference sequence). This CDR3 contains 15 residues. V lost 8 bases and J 2 bases, leaving 17 bases between the germline ends. The CDR3 loop reads CASFDRSKVTDTQYF. In DNA form, the CDR3 reads TGTGCCAGCTTCGACCGGTCCAAGGTCACAGATACGCAGTATTTT.

There are a few counts of this clonotype. The J gene is TRBJ2-7, the V gene TRBV30; D is ambiguous. Germline V lookup: CDR1 GTSNPN, CDR2 SVGIG (reference sequence). Trimming stripped 6 bases from V and 3 bases from J, with 12 bases between. This CDR3 is 12 amino acids long. CDR3 nucleotide sequence: TGTGCCTGTTCCCAAGGTAGCTACGAGCAGTACTTC. The encoded protein is CACSQGSYEQYF.

This clonotype was counted between two and nine times. The J gene is TRBJ1-4, the V gene TRBV4-3; D not certain. There are 16 residues in the CDR3. Trimming took 2 bases from V and 0 from J, leaving 10 bases between them. CDR1 and CDR2 (germline): LGHNA, YSLEER. DNA of the CDR3: TGCGCCAGCAGCCAAACTGGTCAAGCAACTAATGAAAAACTGTTTTTT. This encodes CASSQTGQATNEKLFF.